A selection of T cell receptor beta chains follows, all from one sample in a study of blood T cell repertoires in COVID-19. TCRdb's table, derived via immunoSEQ multiplex PCR, lists solely in-frame clones and lacks some. Among 330,000 or so clones listed, about 91% were seen once. Sequencing input: peripheral blood. These receptors were taken from a man aged 25 to 40 with COVID-19, enrolled during active disease. The CDR3 runs from the conserved cysteine through the conserved F or W. Each record gives: J gene, V gene, clone size, D gene, CDR3 protein, CDR3 DNA. A D gene is named only where the DNA matches it firmly. Clone size is not always given. Where it is, it says once, few, many or a class for expanded clones.

j_gene: TRBJ2-3; v_gene: TRBV6-6; abundance: NA; d_gene: NA; CDR3aa: CASRLDIATDTQYF; CDR3nt: TGTGCCAGCAGGTTGGACATTGCCACAGATACGCAGTATTTT
j_gene: TRBJ2-1; v_gene: TRBV5-1; abundance: once; d_gene: NA; CDR3aa: CASRMQNNEQFF; CDR3nt: TGCGCCAGCAGGATGCAGAACAATGAGCAGTTCTTC
j_gene: TRBJ1-1; v_gene: TRBV27; abundance: NA; d_gene: NA; CDR3aa: CASSFGTSTEAFF; CDR3nt: TGTGCCAGCAGTTTCGGGACTTCGACTGAAGCTTTCTTT
j_gene: TRBJ2-1; v_gene: TRBV11-3; abundance: few; d_gene: NA; CDR3aa: CASSPRQRGTLNEQFF; CDR3nt: TGTGCCAGCAGCCCGAGACAGAGAGGTACTCTGAATGAGCAGTTCTTC
j_gene: TRBJ1-4; v_gene: TRBV6-5; abundance: NA; d_gene: TRBD1; CDR3aa: CAARQGVANEKLFF; CDR3nt: TGTGCCGCGCGGCAGGGGGTAGCTAATGAAAAACTGTTTTTT
j_gene: TRBJ2-5; v_gene: TRBV11-3; abundance: NA; d_gene: TRBD1; CDR3aa: CASSSGQGLAETQYF; CDR3nt: TGTGCCAGCAGCTCCGGACAGGGTCTTGCAGAGACCCAGTACTTC
j_gene: TRBJ2-2; v_gene: TRBV2; abundance: NA; d_gene: NA; CDR3aa: CASTRGLATGELFF; CDR3nt: TGTGCCAGCACGAGGGGGTTAGCCACCGGGGAGCTGTTTTTT
j_gene: TRBJ2-1; v_gene: TRBV6-5; abundance: once; d_gene: TRBD2; CDR3aa: CATRTSGRNEQFF; CDR3nt: TGTGCCACCCGGACTAGCGGGAGGAATGAGCAGTTCTTC
j_gene: TRBJ2-5; v_gene: TRBV5-1; abundance: NA; d_gene: TRBD2; CDR3aa: CASSFIAGNQETQYF; CDR3nt: TGCGCCAGCAGCTTCATAGCGGGGAACCAAGAGACCCAGTACTTC
j_gene: TRBJ2-1; v_gene: TRBV6-2/TRBV6-3; abundance: NA; d_gene: TRBD2; CDR3aa: CASSQGGNEQFF; CDR3nt: TGTGCCAGCAGTCAGGGAGGGAATGAGCAGTTCTTC
j_gene: TRBJ1-1; v_gene: TRBV18; abundance: NA; d_gene: NA; CDR3aa: CASSSDRQGGAFF; CDR3nt: TGTGCCAGCTCCTCAGACCGACAAGGTGGAGCTTTCTTT
j_gene: TRBJ2-1; v_gene: TRBV19; abundance: NA; d_gene: NA; CDR3aa: CASWSSGSNNEQFF; CDR3nt: TGTGCCAGCTGGTCTTCCGGGTCAAACAATGAGCAGTTCTTC
j_gene: TRBJ1-6; v_gene: TRBV6-5; abundance: NA; d_gene: NA; CDR3aa: CASSYGGGAYNSPLHF; CDR3nt: TGTGCCAGCAGTTACGGGGGGGGCGCGTATAATTCACCCCTCCACTTT
j_gene: TRBJ2-7; v_gene: TRBV9; abundance: NA; d_gene: NA; CDR3aa: CASSVTSRDYEQYF; CDR3nt: TGTGCCAGCAGCGTCACGAGTCGAGACTACGAGCAGTACTTC
j_gene: TRBJ2-2; v_gene: TRBV24-1; abundance: NA; d_gene: TRBD2; CDR3aa: CATSDSRTSQNTGELFF; CDR3nt: TGTGCCACCAGTGATTCAAGGACTAGCCAGAACACCGGGGAGCTGTTTTTT
j_gene: TRBJ1-2; v_gene: TRBV9; abundance: NA; d_gene: NA; CDR3aa: CASSLNTVTNYGYTF; CDR3nt: TGTGCCAGCAGCCTGAACACCGTTACTAACTATGGCTACACCTTC
j_gene: TRBJ2-7; v_gene: TRBV5-4; abundance: NA; d_gene: TRBD2; CDR3aa: CASSLADGREQYF; CDR3nt: TGTGCCAGCAGCTTGGCCGACGGGAGGGAGCAGTACTTC
j_gene: TRBJ1-6; v_gene: TRBV5-6; abundance: NA; d_gene: NA; CDR3aa: CASSLFQGTNSPLHF; CDR3nt: TGTGCCAGCAGCTTGTTTCAGGGGACTAATTCACCCCTCCACTTT
j_gene: TRBJ2-2; v_gene: TRBV9; abundance: NA; d_gene: TRBD1; CDR3aa: CASSVEGQGIRELFF; CDR3nt: TGTGCCAGCAGCGTGGAGGGACAGGGGATCAGGGAGCTGTTTTTT
j_gene: TRBJ1-3; v_gene: TRBV28; abundance: NA; d_gene: NA; CDR3aa: CASSLAAAGNTIYF; CDR3nt: TGTGCCAGCAGTTTAGCGGCGGCAGGAAACACCATATATTTT
j_gene: TRBJ2-7; v_gene: TRBV27; abundance: NA; d_gene: TRBD2; CDR3aa: CASSLRREIDEQYF; CDR3nt: TGTGCCAGCAGTTTAAGGCGGGAGATAGACGAGCAGTACTTC
j_gene: TRBJ2-7; v_gene: TRBV4-2; abundance: NA; d_gene: TRBD2; CDR3aa: CASSQEGGRTGEQYF; CDR3nt: TGTGCCAGCAGCCAAGAGGGCGGGAGGACGGGCGAGCAGTACTTC
j_gene: TRBJ2-7; v_gene: TRBV6-2/TRBV6-3; abundance: NA; d_gene: TRBD1; CDR3aa: CASSPQGLGYEQYF; CDR3nt: TGTGCCAGCAGTCCACAGGGGCTAGGCTACGAGCAGTACTTC
j_gene: TRBJ2-5; v_gene: TRBV6-1; abundance: NA; d_gene: TRBD2; CDR3aa: CASSDIGLAQETQYF; CDR3nt: TGTGCCAGCAGTGACATAGGACTAGCCCAAGAGACCCAGTACTTC
j_gene: TRBJ2-7; v_gene: TRBV5-1; abundance: few; d_gene: TRBD2; CDR3aa: CASSRWLAGGPSYEQYF; CDR3nt: TGCGCCAGCAGTAGGTGGCTAGCGGGAGGTCCCTCCTACGAGCAGTACTTC
j_gene: TRBJ2-1; v_gene: TRBV28; abundance: NA; d_gene: TRBD2; CDR3aa: CASSSLAGGLNNEQFF; CDR3nt: TGTGCCAGCAGTTCATTAGCGGGAGGGCTAAACAATGAGCAGTTCTTC
j_gene: TRBJ1-5; v_gene: TRBV19; abundance: once; d_gene: TRBD1; CDR3aa: CASKGGGSRNQPQHF; CDR3nt: TGTGCCAGTAAAGGAGGGGGCTCACGGAATCAGCCCCAGCATTTT
j_gene: TRBJ2-3; v_gene: TRBV13; abundance: NA; d_gene: NA; CDR3aa: CASSFIAGSVVTDTQYF; CDR3nt: TGTGCCAGCAGCTTCATTGCCGGGAGCGTCGTCACAGATACGCAGTATTTT
j_gene: TRBJ2-1; v_gene: TRBV28; abundance: NA; d_gene: TRBD2; CDR3aa: CASIDGASGRPRYNEQFF; CDR3nt: TGTGCCAGCATTGATGGGGCTAGCGGGAGACCTAGGTACAATGAGCAGTTCTTC
j_gene: TRBJ1-4; v_gene: TRBV19; abundance: NA; d_gene: NA; CDR3aa: CASRSLSAGQNEKLFF; CDR3nt: TGTGCCAGTAGGTCCCTATCAGCAGGACAGAATGAAAAACTGTTTTTT
j_gene: TRBJ2-1; v_gene: TRBV24-1; abundance: NA; d_gene: TRBD1; CDR3aa: CATSDLAGGAYNEQFF; CDR3nt: TGTGCCACCAGTGATTTAGCAGGGGGCGCGTACAATGAGCAGTTCTTC
j_gene: TRBJ2-3; v_gene: TRBV7-3; abundance: NA; d_gene: TRBD2; CDR3aa: CASSLGSGSLTDTQYF; CDR3nt: TGTGCCAGCAGCTTAGGTAGCGGGAGCCTCACAGATACGCAGTATTTT
j_gene: TRBJ1-2; v_gene: TRBV30; abundance: NA; d_gene: TRBD1; CDR3aa: CAWSVRDRAGGYTF; CDR3nt: TGTGCCTGGAGTGTACGAGACAGGGCGGGTGGCTACACCTTC
j_gene: TRBJ1-6; v_gene: TRBV18; abundance: NA; d_gene: TRBD1; CDR3aa: CASSRVPGQGVGNSPLHF; CDR3nt: TGTGCCAGCTCACGAGTTCCGGGACAGGGGGTAGGCAATTCACCCCTCCACTTT
j_gene: TRBJ2-7; v_gene: TRBV5-4; abundance: NA; d_gene: NA; CDR3aa: CASSSWGAYEQYF; CDR3nt: TGTGCCAGCAGCTCGTGGGGGGCCTACGAGCAGTACTTC
j_gene: TRBJ2-5; v_gene: TRBV4-2; abundance: NA; d_gene: NA; CDR3aa: CASSQDWEGGLAETQYF; CDR3nt: TGTGCCAGCAGCCAAGATTGGGAGGGGGGGCTGGCGGAGACCCAGTACTTC
j_gene: TRBJ2-7; v_gene: TRBV21-1; abundance: once; d_gene: NA; CDR3aa: CASSKQEVSSYEQYF; CDR3nt: TGTGCCAGCAGCAAACAGGAGGTCAGCTCCTACGAGCAGTACTTC
j_gene: TRBJ2-7; v_gene: TRBV28; abundance: NA; d_gene: TRBD1; CDR3aa: CATRGTGVAYEQYF; CDR3nt: TGTGCCACCAGAGGGACAGGGGTGGCCTACGAGCAGTACTTC
j_gene: TRBJ2-7; v_gene: TRBV18; abundance: NA; d_gene: TRBD1; CDR3aa: CASSPPGTGVKYF; CDR3nt: TGTGCCAGCTCACCACCCGGGACAGGGGTTAAGTACTTC
j_gene: TRBJ1-2; v_gene: TRBV9; abundance: once; d_gene: NA; CDR3aa: CASSVVGSDYGYTF; CDR3nt: TGTGCCAGCAGCGTAGTTGGCAGCGACTATGGCTACACCTTC
j_gene: TRBJ1-2; v_gene: TRBV11-2; abundance: NA; d_gene: TRBD1; CDR3aa: CASSLGPTGLYGYTF; CDR3nt: TGTGCCAGCAGCTTAGGACCGACAGGGCTCTATGGCTACACCTTC
j_gene: TRBJ2-5; v_gene: TRBV30; abundance: NA; d_gene: TRBD2; CDR3aa: CAWSAWGLAGVNF; CDR3nt: TGTGCCTGGAGTGCCTGGGGACTAGCGGGAGTAAACTTC
j_gene: TRBJ2-7; v_gene: TRBV6-5; abundance: few; d_gene: NA; CDR3aa: CASSYDPGAYEQYF; CDR3nt: TGTGCCAGCAGTTACGATCCGGGAGCGTACGAGCAGTACTTC
j_gene: TRBJ2-5; v_gene: TRBV7-2; abundance: once; d_gene: NA; CDR3aa: CASSSLYQETQYF; CDR3nt: TGTGCCAGCAGCTCACTGTACCAAGAGACCCAGTACTTC
j_gene: TRBJ2-1; v_gene: TRBV6-2/TRBV6-3; abundance: NA; d_gene: TRBD2; CDR3aa: CASSLWTSGRNEQFF; CDR3nt: TGTGCCAGCAGCCTGTGGACTAGCGGGAGGAATGAGCAGTTCTTC
j_gene: TRBJ1-2; v_gene: TRBV19; abundance: NA; d_gene: TRBD1; CDR3aa: CASSIPLQGAGGYTF; CDR3nt: TGTGCCAGTAGTATACCTTTGCAGGGGGCTGGTGGCTACACCTTC
j_gene: TRBJ2-5; v_gene: TRBV6-5; abundance: NA; d_gene: NA; CDR3aa: CASSSRPTGFGETQYF; CDR3nt: TGTGCCAGCAGTTCCCGACCCACGGGTTTTGGAGAGACCCAGTACTTC
j_gene: TRBJ2-1; v_gene: TRBV7-3; abundance: NA; d_gene: TRBD2; CDR3aa: CASSLEAGALPNEQFF; CDR3nt: TGTGCCAGCAGCCTTGAGGCGGGAGCACTTCCTAATGAGCAGTTCTTC
j_gene: TRBJ2-1; v_gene: TRBV7-8; abundance: few; d_gene: TRBD1; CDR3aa: CASSEHRGIRYNEQFF; CDR3nt: TGTGCCAGCAGCGAACACAGGGGAATACGCTACAATGAGCAGTTCTTC